The clone carrying this TCR beta chain was picked up a small number of times. This entry belongs to a study of T cells in Graves' hyperthyroidism and ophthalmopathy. V lost 0 bases and J lost 3, with 9 bases in between. This CDR3 spans 14 amino acids. Per the germline V gene, CDR1 is MGHRA and CDR2 is YSYEKL. Source material for PBMCs was about 11 ml fresh peripheral blood. TCR beta CDR3 regions were amplified from RNA. The TCR CDR3 first-round RT-PCR relied on the HTBI primer set. Using its own MiXCR run on the multiplex PCR reads, TCRdb lists one record per CDR3 protein. The repertoire includes over 500,000 distinct CDR3 sequences, over 15% of them detected once, and approximately 18% sits in the top ten.

The V and J genes are TRBV4-1 and TRBJ2-7; D not certain. The sequencing sample was made of blood. The source is a woman aged 18-29 years with Graves' ophthalmopathy. As DNA, the CDR3 is TGCGCCAGCAGCCAAGATGACACGTACTACGAGCAGTACTTC. It encodes CASSQDDTYYEQYF.